This entry features one T cell receptor beta chain sequence. This receptor's antigen is unknown. Per-base qualities were not stored, and no clone one base away is much larger. This sample stems from a study of Ad26.COV2.S vaccination and SARS-CoV-2 variants (dated by TCRdb to the early 2020s). A note on the overall study: Vaccine-arm donors were drawn from COV1001, a multicentre, randomized, double-blind, placebo-controlled phase I-IIa trial of Ad26.COV2.S in healthy adults. Ad26.COV2.S was administered intramuscularly at a dose of 5x10^10 or 1x10^11 viral particles, either as one shot or as two shots given 56 days apart. TCRbeta repertoire sequencing served as the tool for gauging how specific and how broad the SARS-CoV-2-reactive T cell receptors were following Ad26.COV2.S vaccination. A total of approximately 30 samples were included in the TCR-sequenced set, comprising roughly 19 Ad26.COV2.S vaccine recipients, 5 placebo recipients and 8 SARS-CoV-2 convalescent individuals. Participants in the trial were split at random into five groups of five each, receiving low-dose or high-dose Ad26.COV2.S once or twice, or else placebo on both occasions. Throughout the experiments and outcome assessment, investigators stayed blinded to trial group allocation. Beyond this particular receptor, the publication reports: Substantial breadth of spike-specific CD8+ and CD4+ T cell responses was reported after vaccination. It was noted by the authors that total T cell responses may have been underestimated by the TCR breadth and depth analyses. Compared with placebo recipients, Ad26.COV2.S recipients showed higher spike-specific TCR breadth (P = 0.0014). Comparing responses between vaccine doses or regimens was not something the study was powered to do. Non-spike TCR breadth was comparable between vaccine and placebo recipients, consistent with the vaccine containing only spike.

The immunoSEQ Assay was used to sequence TCRbeta CDR3 regions. After extraction, genomic DNA underwent amplification by bias-controlled multiplex PCR, followed by high-throughput sequencing. In the authors' own workflow: To quantify the absolute abundance of each unique TCRbeta CDR3 region, sequences were collapsed and filtered. T cell fraction was estimated by normalization of TCRbeta template counts to usable DNA, with usable DNA being measured through amplification of reference genes present in all nucleated cells. Repertoire TCRs were annotated as SARS-CoV-2-specific when V gene, CDR3 amino acid sequence and J gene were exactly matched to a known reactive TCR set. The reference SARS-CoV-2 TCR set was obtained from MIRA and was filtered for enrichment in COVID-19-positive ImmuneCODE repertoires, whereby public or cross-reactive TCRs were removed. Using the MIRA antigens, annotated TCRs were further analysed by specific ORF or by position within an ORF. Breadth was defined as annotated unique rearrangements over total unique productive rearrangements; depth was the summed frequency of those rearrangements. Group comparisons of TCR breadth used two-sided Wilcoxon rank-sum tests. The clones in this table, taken by TCRdb from immuneACCESS, are in-frame only. Not every clone is retained; where verified, under half of the shortfall comes from an unresolved V gene, and the cause of the rest is unknown. V and J calls and clone size are given by that table; D and trimming were obtained from the DNA. The sample includes about 480,000 clones, with 87% observed a single time. Of the sample, about 13% falls within the top ten clones.

Read against the paper, the sample's treatment or condition label means: some 20 received Ad26.COV2.S at low or high dose, single or two shots; several received placebo; per-sample allocation not given. For vaccine and placebo recipients, the sequenced repertoires came from samples collected on day 63 after the first injection. Between 29 July and 7 August 2020, Cohort 1b enrolled 25 adults aged 18-55 years at one site in Boston, USA. As a vaccine, Ad26.COV2.S was a replication-incompetent adenovirus type 26 vector that expressed a prefusion-stabilized SARS-CoV-2 spike protein derived from the original Wuhan strain. The junction carries 12 bases between V and J, which are trimmed by 1 base and 2 bases respectively. As encoded in the germline V gene, CDR1 is MGHRA while CDR2 is YSYEKL. From the cysteine up to the phenylalanine, the CDR3 has a length of 16 residues. Only the CDR3 DNA stays, 48 bases, in frame from base 1.

The chain is assembled from TRBV4-1 and TRBJ2-1, with the D gene too uncertain to name. Sequences were derived from peripheral blood, sampled in a trial of Ad26.COV2.S vaccine versus placebo. This TCR derives from a person aged 18-60 years who received the Ad26.COV2.S COVID-19 vaccine or a placebo. CDR3 reads: CASSQAPAHAYNEQFF. In nucleotides, the sequence is TGCGCCAGCAGCCAAGCCCCGGCCCACGCCTACAATGAGCAGTTCTTC.